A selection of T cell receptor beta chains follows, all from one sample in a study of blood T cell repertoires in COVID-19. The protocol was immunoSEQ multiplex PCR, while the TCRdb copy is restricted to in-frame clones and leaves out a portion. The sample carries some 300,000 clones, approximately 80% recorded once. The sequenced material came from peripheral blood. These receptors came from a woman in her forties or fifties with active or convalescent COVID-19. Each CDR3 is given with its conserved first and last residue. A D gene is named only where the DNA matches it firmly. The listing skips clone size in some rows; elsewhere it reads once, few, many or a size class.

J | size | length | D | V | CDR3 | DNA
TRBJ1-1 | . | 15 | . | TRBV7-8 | CASSSLRGRGTEAFF | TGTGCCAGCAGCTCCCTCAGGGGAAGGGGTACTGAAGCTTTCTTT
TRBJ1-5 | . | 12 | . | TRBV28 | CASRTGGQPQHF | TGTGCCAGCAGAACTGGCGGCCAGCCCCAGCATTTT
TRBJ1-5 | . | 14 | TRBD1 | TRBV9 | CASSSTGAHQSQHF | TGTGCCAGCAGCTCAACAGGGGCGCATCAGTCCCAGCATTTT
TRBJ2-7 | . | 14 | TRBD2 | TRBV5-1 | CASSLLAGGHEQYF | TGCGCCAGCAGCTTACTAGCGGGAGGGCACGAGCAGTACTTC
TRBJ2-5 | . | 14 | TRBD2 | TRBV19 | CASGNAGGLETQYF | TGTGCCAGCGGAAACGCGGGGGGTCTGGAGACCCAGTACTTC
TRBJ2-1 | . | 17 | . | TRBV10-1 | CASSETRQAPHFNEQFF | TGCGCCAGCTCTGAGACCAGGCAGGCCCCTCATTTCAATGAGCAGTTCTTC
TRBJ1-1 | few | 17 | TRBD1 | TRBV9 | CASSDNEEGARTSEAFF | TGTGCCAGCAGCGATAACGAGGAGGGGGCGAGAACGAGTGAAGCTTTCTTT
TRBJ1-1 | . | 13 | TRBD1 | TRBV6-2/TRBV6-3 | CASSPQGEAEAFF | TGTGCCAGCAGTCCCCAGGGGGAGGCTGAAGCTTTCTTT
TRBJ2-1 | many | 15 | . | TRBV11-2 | CASSLDAGIIGEQFF | TGTGCCAGCAGCTTAGATGCGGGTATTATTGGTGAGCAGTTCTTC
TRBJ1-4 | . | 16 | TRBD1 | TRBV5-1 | CASSPGTVPTNEKLFF | TGCGCCAGCAGCCCGGGGACAGTCCCAACTAATGAAAAACTGTTTTTT
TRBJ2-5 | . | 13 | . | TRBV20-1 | CSASRLVGETQYF | TGCAGTGCTAGTCGGCTAGTAGGCGAGACCCAGTACTTC
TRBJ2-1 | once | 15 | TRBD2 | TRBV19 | CASSTEAGVGNEQFF | TGTGCCAGTAGTACTGAAGCGGGAGTGGGGAATGAGCAGTTCTTC
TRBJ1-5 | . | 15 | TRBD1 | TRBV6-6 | CASSPGQGANQPQHF | TGTGCCAGCAGTCCAGGACAGGGGGCGAATCAGCCCCAGCATTTT
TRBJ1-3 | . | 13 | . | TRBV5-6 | CASKRRGGNTIYF | TGTGCCAGCAAACGGCGGGGGGGAAACACCATATATTTT
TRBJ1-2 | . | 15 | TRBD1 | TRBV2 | CASSRGDRSVYGYTF | TGTGCCAGCAGCCGGGGGGACAGGTCCGTCTATGGCTACACCTTC
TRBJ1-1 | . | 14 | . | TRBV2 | CASSFHAGNTEAFF | TGTGCCAGCAGTTTTCATGCGGGGAACACTGAAGCTTTCTTT
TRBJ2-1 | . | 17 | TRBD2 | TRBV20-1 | CSASGTSALNSYNEQFF | TGCAGTGCTAGTGGGACTAGCGCACTTAATTCCTACAATGAGCAGTTCTTC
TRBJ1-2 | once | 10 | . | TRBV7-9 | CASGGEGYTF | TGTGCCAGCGGTGGAGAGGGCTACACCTTC
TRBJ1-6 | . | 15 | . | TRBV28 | CASSPLNGYNSPLHF | TGTGCCAGCAGTCCACTTAACGGGTATAATTCACCCCTCCACTTT